This TCR beta chain was identified during a study of cytotoxic CD8 clonotypes in ibrutinib-treated CLL. For the study at large: Collecting the response samples happened after a median 12 months of treatment, with a range of 6 to 36.

TCRdb's copy holds only in-frame clones and misses some; the assay was immunoSEQ multiplex PCR. The sample yields 60,000 to 70,000 clones, around three fifths seen once. About this clone: The antigen remains undetermined.

The CDR3 covers 18 residues. The germline V gene has CDR1 LNHDA and CDR2 SQIVND (reference sequence). The junction had 11 bases not matched to a gene; V was cut back by 3 bases and J by 7 bases. About 2 micrograms of genomic DNA came from cryopreserved PBMCs for TCR beta libraries. General study findings and limits: Age-matched healthy donor levels were exceeded by baseline clonality, which tracked circulating CD8+ T-cell counts.

The source material was PBMCs, sampled after 12 months of ibrutinib treatment. The clonotype was recovered from a human donor with chronic lymphocytic leukemia. The V and J genes are TRBV19 and TRBJ2-1; 14 bases agree with TRBD2. The CDR3 DNA is TGTGCCAGTAGTATTAGTTCTGGGGGACTAGCGGGGGCTAATGAGCAGTTCTTC. This codes for CASSISSGGLAGANEQFF.